The 30 T cell receptor beta chains given below trace back to one sample, sequenced in a study of blood T cells in healthy people across ages (dated by TCRdb to between 2014 and 2017). Library preparation employed 5' RACE. Sequencing instrument: Illumina HiSeq 2500. The second PCR ran for about 6 to 12 cycles and used a J-beta primer mix along with a sample-barcoded 5' primer. TCRdb itself trimmed the public reads at Q25 with fastp, ran MiXCR and retained productive beta chains. Every CDR3 protein is listed once, alongside the most common genes and DNA of its rows. The sample profile shows roughly 800,000 distinct CDR3 sequences; approximately 24% of them were found once. About 3% of the sample is held by the ten biggest clonotypes. This same sample was also taken into another study, of T cells of mothers and their children.

Sequenced: blood. The receptors here all came from a boy between 10 and 17 years old in good health.

This clonotype was counted only a few times. DNA for the CDR3: TGTGCCAGCAGCCGGAGGTCTCCGGGGGAGCAGTACTTC. This encodes CASSRRSPGEQYF. The chain recombines TRBV14 with TRBJ2-7; D may be TRBD2 (5 bases). Germline CDR1 reads SGHDN; CDR2 reads FVKESK. Trimming took 4 bases from V and 7 from J, leaving 14 bases between them. The CDR3 totals 13 residues.

This clonotype turned up a few times. The gene calls are TRBV6-6 and TRBJ2-5, with TRBD2 as a possible D gene (6 bases). The CDR3 has 13 amino acids. The V and J ends lost 6 bases and 1 base respectively, with 9 bases between them. From germline, CDR1 is MNHNY and CDR2 SVGAGI (reference sequence). DNA for the CDR3: TGTGCCAGCAGGGACTACCGCCAAGAGACCCAGTACTTC. Residues: CASRDYRQETQYF.

This clonotype was counted between two and nine times. The chain carries TRBV9 and TRBJ2-5, with D possibly being TRBD2 (6 bases). Gene TRBJ2-7 matches the end of the DNA better, so the J call may be wrong. This CDR3 contains 15 residues. Per the germline V gene, CDR1 is SGDLS and CDR2 is YYNGEE. The CDR3 here is CASSPQWLASYEQYF. The CDR3 DNA reads as TGTGCCAGCAGCCCCCAATGGCTAGCGTCTTACGAGCAGTACTTC.

The CDR3 is CSVPGLAQETQYF. In nucleotides, the CDR3 is TGCAGTGTCCCGGGACTAGCCCAAGAGACCCAGTACTTC. The V and J genes are TRBV20-1 and TRBJ2-5, with TRBD2 identical over 9 bases. Germline V CDR1 and CDR2: DFQATT, SNEGSKA (reference sequence). J lost 1 base, V lost 7 bases, and 4 bases had no gene match. This CDR3 region has 13 residues.

This clonotype was found a few times. The V gene is TRBV12-3 or TRBV12-4, the J gene TRBJ2-5; 9 positions match TRBD1. V lost 5 bases and J lost 1; bases outside the gene matches: 5. The CDR3 sequence is 15 residues long. The CDR3 here is CASSPTTGGQETQYF. The CDR3 DNA reads TGTGCCAGCAGTCCTACGACAGGGGGCCAAGAGACCCAGTACTTC.

This clonotype came up a few times. V gene TRBV2 combines with J gene TRBJ1-1; D gene uncertain. In germline, CDR1 is SNHLY, CDR2 FYNNEI. V lost 10 bases and J 0 bases, leaving 12 bases between the germline ends. There are 13 residues in the CDR3. The CDR3 DNA reads TGTGCCACCTACCGGAGGTTGAACACTGAAGCTTTCTTT. Translated: CATYRRLNTEAFF.

Of note for this clonotype: Sequence at one end of the junction differs from germline and may be a read error. The chain combines TRBV12-3 or TRBV12-4 with TRBJ1-5; D gene unclear. CDR3 size: 14 residues. CDR3 bases: TGTGCCGGCAGTTTTAGTTGGACGGATCAGCCCCAGCATTTT. It codes for CAGSFSWTDQPQHF.

V usage is TRBV2 and J usage is TRBJ1-4, with D unclear. V lost 6 bases and J lost 3, with 17 bases in between. The CDR3 contains 16 residues. The V gene's germline CDR1 is SNHLY and CDR2 FYNNEI. CDR3 nucleotides: TGTGCCAGCAGCCCCACCCGGGGAACGCCTAATGAAAAACTGTTTTTT. It codes for CASSPTRGTPNEKLFF.

The rearrangement uses TRBV5-1 and TRBJ2-1; 12 bases line up with TRBD2. CDR1 and CDR2 from the germline V gene are SGHRS and YFSETQ. The J segment lost 6 bases and the V segment lost 3 bases, leaving 4 bases of the junction unmatched. The CDR3 is 15 residues long. The CDR3 here is CASSYGLAGFNEQFF. The CDR3 nucleotides are TGCGCCAGCAGCTACGGACTAGCGGGGTTCAATGAGCAGTTCTTC.

There are a few counts of this clonotype. One end of the junction is discordant with germline, which a read error may explain. This chain links TRBV20-1 with TRBJ1-1; 8 nucleotides line up with TRBD1. Germline V gene sequence: CDR1 DFQATT, CDR2 SNEGSKA (reference sequence). The length of the CDR3 is 13 residues. The CDR3 DNA follows: TGCAGTGCAAGGACAGGGTTGTCGACGGAAGTTTTCTTT. Translation gives CSARTGLSTEVFF.

This clonotype was counted between two and nine times. V and J are TRBV5-1 and TRBJ2-3, with D unresolved. Trimming shortened V by 0 bases and J by 0 bases, and 14 bases separated the two germline ends. There are 17 residues in the CDR3. The germline CDR1 and CDR2 sequences are SGHRS and YFSETQ. CDR3 bases: TGCGCCAGCAGCTTGGTTCGCGGCAGCTTAAGCACAGATACGCAGTATTTT. Translating it yields CASSLVRGSLSTDTQYF.

The J gene is TRBJ2-3, the V gene TRBV11-2; 11 bases map to TRBD2. The V segment lost 1 base and the J segment 3 bases; nucleotides outside the gene matches: 3. This CDR3 is 16 amino acids long. Germline V CDR1 and CDR2: SGHAT, FQNNGV. The CDR3 here is CASSLGTSGRTDTQYF. Here the CDR3 DNA reads TGTGCCAGCAGCTTAGGGACTAGCGGGCGAACAGATACGCAGTATTTT. The whole variable domain, filled in from reference TRBV11-2 and TRBJ2-3, reads EAGVAQSPRYKIIEKRQSVAFWCNPISGHATLYWYQQILGQGPKLLIQFQNNGVVDDSQLPKDRFSAERLKGVDSTLKIQPAKLEDSAVYLCASSLGTSGRTDTQYFGPGTRLTVL.

The rearrangement links TRBV28 to TRBJ1-5; maybe TRBD1 (5 bases). The germline V and J ends were trimmed by 8 bases and 4 bases, with 12 bases remaining between them. The CDR3 runs 13 residues. The germline V gene has CDR1 MDHEN and CDR2 SYDVKM. CDR3 DNA sequence: TGTGCCAGCCGGGGCGACCTTAATCAGCCCCAGCATTTT. This translates into CASRGDLNQPQHF. Combining the CDR3 with reference TRBV28 and TRBJ1-5 gives the whole variable domain DVKVTQSSRYLVKRTGEKVFLECVQDMDHENMFWYRQDPGLGLRLIYFSYDVKMKEKGDIPEGYSVSREKKERFSLILESASTNQTSMYLCASRGDLNQPQHFGDGTRLSIL.

V is TRBV10-3 and J is TRBJ2-5; possible D gene TRBD2, 5 bases. With 2 bases removed from V and 9 bases from J, the gap between germline ends came to 7 bases. Germline CDR1 ENHRY, CDR2 SYGVKD. The CDR3 consists of 11 residues. CDR3 sequence (DNA): TGTGCCATCAGTGAGGGCGGGCCCCAGTACTTC. It codes for CAISEGGPQYF.

This clonotype was found a few times. The rearrangement links TRBV3-1 to TRBJ2-3; possibly TRBD2 for D (6 bases). From germline, CDR1 is LGHDT and CDR2 YNNKEL (reference sequence). Trimming left V 3 bases short and J 0 bases short, with 10 bases between. The CDR3 contains 15 residues. The CDR3 reads CASSHGTPSTDTQYF. The DNA for the CDR3 is TGTGCCAGCAGCCACGGGACTCCCAGCACAGATACGCAGTATTTT.

The gene calls are TRBV2 and TRBJ2-5; 7 nucleotides match TRBD2. Germline CDR1 SNHLY, CDR2 FYNNEI. The CDR3 consists of 16 residues. Trimming at V came to 3 bases and at J to 3 bases, leaving 10 bases not matched to a gene. CDR3 nucleotides: TGTGCCAGCAGTGAGGTCAAGCGGGGCTTTAAAGAGACCCAGTACTTC. Its translation: CASSEVKRGFKETQYF.

This clonotype showed up just a few times. The chain combines TRBV7-2 with TRBJ2-7; TRBD1 agrees at 9 bases. Germline trimming cut 5 bases from V and 4 bases from J; bases unmatched to any gene: 9. CDR3 length: 15 residues. Germline V CDR1 and CDR2: SGHTA, FQGNSA. The CDR3 DNA is TGTGCCAGCAGCCTCCTGAGGGGACAGGGATACGAGCAGTACTTC. This encodes CASSLLRGQGYEQYF.

This chain connects TRBV18 to TRBJ2-1, with 8 bases aligning to TRBD2. The J call is uncertain, as TRBJ2-5 better fits the DNA end. CDR1 and CDR2 from the germline V gene are KGHSH and LQKENI. This CDR3 is 15 amino acids long. CDR3 loop: CASSPSAGGQETQYF. The CDR3 nucleotides are TGTGCCAGCTCACCTTCTGCGGGGGGTCAAGAGACCCAGTACTTC.

This clonotype was seen once. This chain links TRBV30 with TRBJ1-2; 9 nucleotides match TRBD1. The germline CDR1 and CDR2 sequences are GTSNPN and SVGIG (reference sequence). This CDR3 has 15 residues. With 1 base clipped from V and 4 bases from J, the junction kept 7 bases outside the gene matches. The CDR3 region has the DNA TGTGCCTGGAGTGGACAGGGGGTAGGAGGCTATGGCTACACCTTC. It is translated as CAWSGQGVGGYGYTF.

This clonotype was observed a few times. The chain has TRBV4-1 and TRBJ2-1; 8 bases align to TRBD2. V was clipped by 0 bases and J by 9 bases; unmatched bases: 13. CDR3 length: 17 residues. Germline V gives CDR1 MGHRA, CDR2 YSYEKL. This chain's CDR3 is CASSQDFPGGPYGEQFF. Written as DNA, the CDR3 is TGCGCCAGCAGCCAAGATTTCCCGGGGGGGCCTTACGGTGAGCAGTTCTTC.

Here the CDR3 DNA reads TGTGCCAGCAGCCAGCCCGCTAGCGGGGGGCAAGAGACCCAGTACTTC. Translated: CASSQPASGGQETQYF. The chain recombines TRBV3-1 with TRBJ2-5, with TRBD2 matching over 11 bases. V lost 3 bases to trimming and J lost 2 bases; unmatched junction nucleotides: 5. CDR1 is LGHDT, CDR2 YNNKEL, per germline (reference sequence). This CDR3 is 16 amino acids long.

The sample holds a few counts of this clonotype. The rearrangement joins TRBV29-1 to TRBJ1-2, with D possibly TRBD1 on 5 matching bases. This CDR3 is built from 11 residues. The germline V gene encodes CDR1 SQVTM and CDR2 ANQGSEA. Trimming took 4 bases from V and 5 from J, leaving 8 bases between them. CDR3 residues: CSVVGVYGYTF. In nucleotides, the CDR3 is TGCAGCGTTGTGGGGGTGTATGGCTACACCTTC. Full variable domain (remainder filled in from reference TRBV29-1 and TRBJ1-2): SAVISQKPSRDICQRGTSLTIQCQVDSQVTMMFWYRQQPGQSLTLIATANQGSEATYESGFVIDKFPISRPNLTFSTLTVSNMSPEDSSIYLCSVVGVYGYTFGSGTRLTVV.

The gene calls are TRBV2 and TRBJ1-4; 8 bases match TRBD1. V gave up 4 bases and J gave up 3 bases; unmatched junction bases: 7. CDR1 SNHLY and CDR2 FYNNEI come from the germline V gene. The CDR3 sequence is 16 residues long. The CDR3 here is CASSATGEPANEKLFF. The CDR3 nucleotides read TGTGCCAGCAGTGCGACAGGGGAGCCAGCTAATGAAAAACTGTTTTTT.

The V gene is TRBV6-5, the J gene TRBJ1-6, with D possibly matching TRBD1 (5 bases). The germline CDR1 and CDR2 sequences are MNHEY and SVGAGI. The CDR3 runs 15 residues. V lost 7 bases to trimming and J lost 6 bases, with 16 bases between them. CDR3 residues: CASNVDRRGNSPLHF. The CDR3 nucleotides read TGTGCCAGCAACGTGGACCGTAGGGGTAATTCACCCCTCCACTTT.

The chain links TRBV28 to TRBJ2-5; D is unresolved. The CDR3 sequence is 15 residues long. CDR1 and CDR2 (germline): MDHEN, SYDVKM. V was clipped by 5 bases and J by 5 bases, with 18 bases between them. Here the CDR3 reads CASSTGRRRRETQYF. The CDR3 DNA sequence: TGTGCCAGCAGTACCGGACGGCGCAGGCGGGAGACCCAGTACTTC.

Only one count was recorded for this clonotype. The chain uses TRBV2 and TRBJ2-5, with D perhaps being TRBD1 or TRBD2 (5 bases each). The CDR3 has 13 amino acids. Trimming shortened V by 6 bases and J by 3 bases, and 11 bases separated the two germline ends. CDR1 and CDR2 from the germline V gene are SNHLY and FYNNEI. The CDR3 loop is CASRGPSKETQYF. CDR3 coding DNA: TGTGCCAGCAGGGGACCCTCGAAAGAGACCCAGTACTTC.

The sample holds many counts of this clonotype. This chain joins TRBV19 and TRBJ2-1; D unclear. Per germline, CDR1 LNHDA and CDR2 SQIVND (reference sequence). The V end lost 1 base, the J end lost 9 bases, and 7 bases lay between the germline ends. The CDR3 has 12 residues. Here the CDR3 reads CASSIVGFEQFF. CDR3 DNA: TGTGCCAGTAGTATAGTCGGTTTTGAGCAGTTCTTC.

This clonotype was detected only a few times. This rearrangement joins TRBV20-1 to TRBJ2-7; TRBD2 matches 16 bases. The J segment lost 5 bases and the V segment lost 1 base, leaving 8 bases of the junction unmatched. The CDR3 contains 17 residues. Germline loops: CDR1 DFQATT, CDR2 SNEGSKA (reference sequence). CDR3 DNA: TGCAGTGCTAGAGCCCCGGGACTAGCGGGGGGGCCCCACGAGCAGTACTTC. It is translated as CSARAPGLAGGPHEQYF.

The chain combines TRBV20-1 with TRBJ2-1; no firm D call. The germline V gene encodes CDR1 DFQATT and CDR2 SNEGSKA (reference sequence). Trimming took 5 bases from V and 8 from J, leaving 13 bases between them. The CDR3 spans 12 residues. CDR3 coding DNA: TGCAGTGCTCCTCTCCAACGCGATGAGCAGTTCTTC. Its protein product is CSAPLQRDEQFF.

V and J are TRBV6-5 and TRBJ1-5, with D possibly being TRBD1 (5 bases). Germline-derived CDR1 and CDR2 are MNHEY and SVGAGI. Trimming took off 5 bases at V and 3 bases at J, with 11 bases between the two ends. This CDR3 spans 14 amino acids. The CDR3 sequence is CASSGAYSNQPQHF. CDR3 DNA sequence: TGTGCCAGCAGTGGGGCCTACTCCAATCAGCCCCAGCATTTT.